Below, one TCR beta chain is given with its context. Trimming pared 5 bases from V and 3 bases from J, leaving 11 bases between. The CDR3 extends over 13 amino acids. CDR1 SQVTM and CDR2 ANQGSEA come from the germline V gene. This specimen belongs to a study of blood T cell repertoires in COVID-19. Study overall: The samples span acute and convalescent COVID-19 from the United States, Italy and Spain. Sources were T cells, B-cell-depleted T cells, or PBMCs; the material itself was cDNA or gDNA.

Methods used by the authors: From reference gene primer amplification, estimates of nucleated cell counts were derived. TCRdb keeps only in-frame clones here, not all; method: immunoSEQ multiplex PCR. V and J calls and clone size are given by that table; D and trimming were obtained from the DNA. The table shows around 250,000 clones, with 86% occurring only once. The sequence was collected from a man between 60 and 70 years old with acute or convalescent COVID-19. The sample was peripheral blood. This chain links TRBV29-1 with TRBJ1-5; D is unclear. The CDR3 DNA sequence: TGCAGCGTTTCGGCCGGGGTCAATCAGCCCCAGCATTTT. Encoded protein: CSVSAGVNQPQHF. Filled out from reference TRBV29-1 and TRBJ1-5, the complete variable domain reads SAVISQKPSRDICQRGTSLTIQCQVDSQVTMMFWYRQQPGQSLTLIATANQGSEATYESGFVIDKFPISRPNLTFSTLTVSNMSPEDSSIYLCSVSAGVNQPQHFGDGTRLSIL.